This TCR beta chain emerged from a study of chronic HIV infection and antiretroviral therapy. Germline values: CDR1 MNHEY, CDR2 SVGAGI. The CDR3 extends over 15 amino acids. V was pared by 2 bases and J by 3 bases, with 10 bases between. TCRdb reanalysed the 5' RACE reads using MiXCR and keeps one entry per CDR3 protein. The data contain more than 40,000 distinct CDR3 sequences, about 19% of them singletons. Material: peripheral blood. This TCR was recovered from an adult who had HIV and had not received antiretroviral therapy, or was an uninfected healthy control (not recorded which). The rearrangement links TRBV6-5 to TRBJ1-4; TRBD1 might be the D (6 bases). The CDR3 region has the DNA TGTGCCAGCAGTTACGAGGGGGGAGCTAATGAAAAACTGTTTTTT. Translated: CASSYEGGANEKLFF.